This is a list of T cell receptor beta chains from one sample in a study of CD8+ T cells in alopecia areata. Clones were read by immunoSEQ multiplex PCR, and TCRdb kept only the in-frame ones, dropping some. The sample carries about 120,000 clones, roughly 69% recorded once. What was sequenced was CD4+ T cells sorted from blood. Receptor source: a human donor in good health. Each CDR3 is given with its conserved first and last residue. The D gene is left open where the match is weak. Clone size is given for some rows only: seen once, a few or many times, or a class if the clone is expanded.

V: TRBV11-2; length: 13; size: NA; J: TRBJ1-5; D: NA; CDR3: CASSYESNQPQHF; DNA: TGTGCCAGCAGCTATGAGAGCAATCAGCCCCAGCATTTT
V: TRBV5-4; length: 15; size: NA; J: TRBJ2-5; D: TRBD1; CDR3: CASSLSADRAETQYF; DNA: TGTGCCAGCAGCTTATCGGCGGACAGGGCAGAGACCCAGTACTTC
V: TRBV30; length: 12; size: NA; J: TRBJ2-7; D: NA; CDR3: CAWNEGPGEQYF; DNA: TGTGCCTGGAATGAGGGCCCAGGCGAGCAGTACTTC
V: TRBV6-1; length: 14; size: NA; J: TRBJ2-7; D: NA; CDR3: CASSVDDLSYEQYF; DNA: TGTGCCAGCAGTGTGGACGACCTCTCCTACGAGCAGTACTTC
V: TRBV7-9; length: 17; size: many; J: TRBJ2-5; D: NA; CDR3: CASSLVRRGMGQETQYF; DNA: TGTGCCAGCAGCTTAGTCCGGCGGGGCATGGGGCAAGAGACCCAGTACTTC
V: TRBV7-8; length: 14; size: NA; J: TRBJ1-5; D: NA; CDR3: CASSYREGNQPQHF; DNA: TGTGCCAGCAGCTACAGGGAAGGGAATCAGCCCCAGCATTTT
V: TRBV29-1; length: 13; size: few; J: TRBJ1-1; D: TRBD1; CDR3: CSVAIGQGTEAFF; DNA: TGCAGCGTCGCCATCGGACAGGGCACTGAAGCTTTCTTT
V: TRBV7-9; length: 16; size: NA; J: TRBJ2-3; D: NA; CDR3: CAPPLRDGLVADTQYF; DNA: TGTGCCCCTCCCCTACGGGATGGACTTGTCGCAGATACGCAGTATTTT
V: TRBV29-1; length: 13; size: once; J: TRBJ1-2; D: NA; CDR3: CSVEETAVDGYTF; DNA: TGCAGCGTTGAAGAAACGGCCGTAGATGGCTACACCTTC
V: TRBV6-5; length: 14; size: NA; J: TRBJ1-6; D: NA; CDR3: CASSIRQGNSPLHF; DNA: TGTGCCAGCAGCATTCGACAAGGGAATTCACCCCTCCACTTT
V: TRBV10-2; length: 12; size: NA; J: TRBJ1-1; D: NA; CDR3: CASSASNTEAFF; DNA: TGCGCCAGCAGTGCCTCAAACACTGAAGCTTTCTTT
V: TRBV27; length: 13; size: NA; J: TRBJ1-1; D: NA; CDR3: CASSRPGGTEAFF; DNA: TGTGCCAGCAGTAGGCCGGGGGGCACTGAAGCTTTCTTT
V: TRBV30; length: 15; size: NA; J: TRBJ1-1; D: NA; CDR3: CAWAREGRDDTEAFF; DNA: TGTGCCTGGGCCCGTGAGGGCAGGGACGACACTGAAGCTTTCTTT
V: TRBV13; length: 14; size: NA; J: TRBJ1-4; D: NA; CDR3: CASSIFRTDEKLFF; DNA: TGTGCCAGCAGCATTTTCAGGACAGATGAAAAACTGTTTTTT
V: TRBV30; length: 11; size: NA; J: TRBJ2-7; D: NA; CDR3: CAWSSGHEQYF; DNA: TGTGCCTGGAGTTCGGGGCACGAGCAGTACTTC
V: TRBV2; length: 12; size: NA; J: TRBJ2-5; D: NA; CDR3: CASTPISETQYF; DNA: TGTGCCAGCACCCCTATTTCGGAGACCCAGTACTTC